This record covers a single T cell receptor (beta chain). V lost 5 bases and J lost 3; bases outside the gene matches: 3. This CDR3 region has 14 residues. The V gene's germline CDR1 is SGHTA and CDR2 FQGTGA. The source of the sample is a study of Ad26.COV2.S vaccination and SARS-CoV-2 variants. Clones were sequenced by immunoSEQ multiplex PCR, and TCRdb holds only the in-frame ones, with some missing. This sample has around 320,000 clones, with roughly 91% found just once. Noted treatment: roughly 19 received Ad26.COV2.S at low or high dose, single or two shots; 5 received placebo; per-sample allocation not given. Samples came from day 63 after the first vaccine or placebo injection.

Sequences were derived from peripheral blood, sampled in a trial of Ad26.COV2.S vaccine versus placebo. This clonotype originated in a person aged 18-60 years who received the Ad26.COV2.S COVID-19 vaccine or a placebo. The chain combines TRBV7-3 with TRBJ2-3; TRBD1 agrees at 9 bases. The DNA for the CDR3 is TGTGCCAGCAGCCGAGGACAGGGGACAGATACGCAGTATTTT. It is translated as CASSRGQGTDTQYF.